This entry lists 30 T cell receptor beta chains sequenced from one sample in a study of blood T cell repertoires in COVID-19. Some clones are missing from TCRdb's copy, which holds only in-frame ones; the method was immunoSEQ multiplex PCR. The sample lists about 210,000 clones, 92% occurring once. Input material: peripheral blood. These receptor sequences come from a man aged 30 to 45 with acute or convalescent COVID-19.

The rearrangement links TRBV6-5 to TRBJ2-2, with D possibly TRBD2 on 5 matching bases. V was pared by 8 bases and J by 7 bases, with 14 bases between. CDR3 length equals 13 residues. Germline loops: CDR1 MNHEY, CDR2 SVGAGI. The CDR3 here is CASSWDRGGELFF. CDR3 nucleotide sequence: TGTGCCAGCTCCTGGGATCGGGGCGGGGAGCTGTTTTTT.

The gene calls are TRBV28 and TRBJ1-2; 12 bases agree with TRBD1. Germline V CDR1 and CDR2: MDHEN, SYDVKM. The V gene end was trimmed by 6 bases and the J gene end by 3 bases; junction bases not matched to a gene: 8. CDR3 length equals 16 residues. The CDR3 here is CASRTTGTGGYYGYTF. The CDR3, as DNA: TGTGCCAGCAGGACTACCGGGACAGGGGGCTACTATGGCTACACCTTC.

The chain joins TRBV30 to TRBJ2-1, with TRBD2 matching 9 bases. J lost 10 bases, V lost 0 bases, and 10 bases had no gene match. The V gene's germline CDR1 is GTSNPN and CDR2 SVGIG (reference sequence). CDR3 length: 15 amino acids. In DNA, the CDR3 is TGTGCCTGGAGTGTAGGTCTAGCGGGGTTACAAGAGCAGTTCTTC. It is translated as CAWSVGLAGLQEQFF.

The V and J genes are TRBV2 and TRBJ2-4; D may be TRBD2 (6 bases). Trimming took off 6 bases at V and 0 bases at J, with 15 bases between the two ends. The CDR3 spans 16 residues. Looked up from germline, CDR1 is SNHLY and CDR2 is FYNNEI. The CDR3 loop reads CASSLAWRRAKNIQYF. The CDR3 nucleotides are TGTGCCAGCAGCCTAGCGTGGAGAAGAGCCAAAAACATTCAGTACTTC.

The rearrangement joins TRBV6-1 to TRBJ1-5, with 7 nucleotides matching TRBD1. The V gene's germline CDR1 is MNHNS and CDR2 SASEGT. With V trimmed by 4 bases and J by 2 bases, 14 bases remained unmatched. The CDR3 has 18 amino acids. CDR3 protein: CASSGPGQSRLRNQPQHF. DNA for the CDR3: TGTGCCAGCAGTGGACCGGGACAGTCGCGATTGCGCAATCAGCCCCAGCATTTT.

The V gene is TRBV28, the J gene TRBJ2-1, with D perhaps matching TRBD1 (5 bases). The CDR3 runs to 17 residues. Germline V gives CDR1 MDHEN, CDR2 SYDVKM. Between the trimmed V and J ends, which lost 6 bases and 0 bases, there was a span of 18 bases. DNA of the CDR3: TGTGCCAGCAGCCTCTTAGGGGTCTCCAGCTCCTACAATGAGCAGTTCTTC. This gives the protein CASSLLGVSSSYNEQFF.

This chain connects TRBV7-6 to TRBJ1-3; D may be TRBD1 (5 bases). Trimming pared 5 bases from V and 3 bases from J, leaving 17 bases between. From germline, CDR1 is SGHVS and CDR2 FNYEAQ. The CDR3 length is 16 residues. CDR3 coding DNA: TGTGCCAGCAGCCCGCGGTTAGGGAGGGGTGGAAACACCATATATTTT. It encodes CASSPRLGRGGNTIYF.

The rearrangement uses TRBV12-1 and TRBJ2-7; the table's D call of TRBD2 was not tested on the DNA. TRBV12-1 is a known pseudogene. The CDR3 spans 13 residues. CDR3 in amino acids: CATRPGLGYEQYF. The CDR3 coding sequence is TGTGCCACCCGGCCGGGACTAGGGTACGAGCAGTACTTC.

The chain uses TRBV5-1 and TRBJ1-1; 9 bases map to TRBD1. Trimming removed 6 bases from V and 8 bases from J; junction bases left unmatched: 5. Germline values: CDR1 SGHRS, CDR2 YFSETQ. The CDR3 spans 12 residues. In DNA, the CDR3 is TGCGCCAGCACCGGGACAGGGAAGGAAGCTTTCTTT. Residues: CASTGTGKEAFF. Filled out from reference TRBV5-1 and TRBJ1-1, the complete variable domain reads KAGVTQTPRYLIKTRGQQVTLSCSPISGHRSVSWYQQTPGQGLQFLFEYFSETQRNKGNFPGRFSGRQFSNSRSEMNVSTLELGDSALYLCASTGTGKEAFFGQGTRLTVV.

As for this clone: This may be a read error, as it is one base from a much larger clone. The chain recombines TRBV25-1 with TRBJ1-5; 7 nucleotides line up with TRBD1. CDR3 length: 14 residues. The J segment lost 2 bases and the V segment lost 5 bases, leaving 3 bases of the junction unmatched. Germline V gives CDR1 MGHDK, CDR2 SYGVNS. Written as DNA, the CDR3 is TGTGCCAGCAGTACAGGACAGGGCAATCAGCCCCAGCATTTT. Amino acids: CASSTGQGNQPQHF.

V gene TRBV5-1 combines with J gene TRBJ1-2; TRBD1 agrees at 7 bases. The V segment lost 0 bases and the J segment 7 bases; nucleotides outside the gene matches: 6. Germline V gene sequence: CDR1 SGHRS, CDR2 YFSETQ. This CDR3 comprises 14 residues. In nucleotides, the CDR3 is TGCGCCAGCAGCTTGGCCGGGACAGTCTTTGGCTACACCTTC. It encodes CASSLAGTVFGYTF.

The rearrangement links TRBV9 to TRBJ2-2, with a weak D call TRBD2 (6 bases). The germline CDR1 and CDR2 sequences are SGDLS and YYNGEE. This CDR3 spans 14 amino acids. V lost 3 bases and J lost 5, with 11 bases in between. The CDR3 sequence: CASSARDLTGELFF. The CDR3 coding sequence is TGTGCCAGCAGCGCCCGGGACTTAACCGGGGAGCTGTTTTTT.

This clone was recorded once. CDR3 DNA: TGTGCCAGCCGCCTGGGACTAGCGAGCTACGAGCAGTACTTC. Protein sequence: CASRLGLASYEQYF. This chain links TRBV28 with TRBJ2-7; 10 nucleotides agree with TRBD2. CDR3 length equals 14 residues. Germline V gene lookup returns CDR1 MDHEN and CDR2 SYDVKM. Trimming took 8 bases from V and 3 from J; bases not matched to a gene: 7.

The CDR3 nucleotides read TGTGCCAGCTCACCAAGGGTGGAGGGAGACATTCAGTACTTC. Translated, it gives CASSPRVEGDIQYF. V is TRBV18 and J is TRBJ2-4; a possible D gene is TRBD2 (6 bases). This CDR3 region has 14 residues. Per germline, CDR1 KGHSH and CDR2 LQKENI. Trimming pared 2 bases from V and 8 bases from J, leaving 13 bases between.

The chain employs TRBV7-2 and TRBJ1-6; D call uncertain. From germline, CDR1 is SGHTA and CDR2 FQGNSA. The CDR3 consists of 15 residues. With 2 bases removed from V and 7 bases from J, the gap between germline ends came to 12 bases. The CDR3 DNA follows: TGTGCCAGCAGCTTATTCCTAGGCGGCAATTCACCCCTCCACTTT. Protein product: CASSLFLGGNSPLHF.

The chain combines TRBV30 with TRBJ2-7; D call uncertain. The ends were cut back, 4 bases at V and 2 bases at J, with 12 bases in the middle. The CDR3 has 13 amino acids. Germline CDR1 and CDR2: GTSNPN and SVGIG (reference sequence). The CDR3 sequence: CAWNRVGPYEQYF. The CDR3 DNA reads as TGTGCCTGGAATCGGGTAGGTCCCTACGAGCAGTACTTC.

The chain couples TRBV6-5 to TRBJ2-7; 9 positions agree with TRBD1. Trimming cost V 4 bases and J 3 bases; bases outside gene matches: 4. The V gene's germline CDR1 is MNHEY and CDR2 SVGAGI. CDR3 length: 14 amino acids. The CDR3 is CASSWDREGYEQYF. The CDR3 nucleotides read TGTGCCAGCAGTTGGGACAGGGAGGGCTACGAGCAGTACTTC.

V and J are TRBV5-1 and TRBJ2-2; 16 positions match TRBD2. After removal of 3 bases from V and 6 bases from J, the junction contained 2 bases not matched to a gene. The CDR3 contains 16 residues. CDR1 is SGHRS, CDR2 YFSETQ, per germline. CDR3 DNA sequence: TGCGCCAGCAGCTCAGGGACTAGCGGGAGGGCCGGGGAGCTGTTTTTT. Protein: CASSSGTSGRAGELFF.

A note on this clone: The same CDR3 can be traced to other DNA sequences in this sample. The gene calls are TRBV5-1 and TRBJ2-3, with D maybe TRBD1 (5 bases). CDR1 and CDR2 (germline): SGHRS, YFSETQ. The CDR3 extends over 12 amino acids. V was cut by 4 bases and J by 5 bases, with 8 bases left in between. CDR3 bases: TGCGCCAGCAGCAGGCAGGGAGATACGCAGTATTTT. Translated, it gives CASSRQGDTQYF. The whole variable domain, remainder taken from reference TRBV5-1 and TRBJ2-3, is KAGVTQTPRYLIKTRGQQVTLSCSPISGHRSVSWYQQTPGQGLQFLFEYFSETQRNKGNFPGRFSGRQFSNSRSEMNVSTLELGDSALYLCASSRQGDTQYFGPGTRLTVL.

The chain joins TRBV28 to TRBJ1-5, with D unresolved. CDR1 MDHEN and CDR2 SYDVKM come from the germline V gene. The CDR3 extends over 15 amino acids. V was pared by 3 bases and J by 0 bases, with 9 bases between. The CDR3 DNA reads as TGTGCCAGCAGTTTTTCGGGGTTTAGCAATCAGCCCCAGCATTTT. This gives the protein CASSFSGFSNQPQHF.

This clone was observed a few times. The V gene is TRBV6-6, the J gene TRBJ2-7; 7 nucleotides line up with TRBD2. The V gene's germline CDR1 is MNHNY and CDR2 SVGAGI (reference sequence). This CDR3 comprises 13 residues. V was pared by 6 bases and J by 3 bases, with 5 bases of the junction left unmatched. CDR3 DNA: TGTGCCAGCAGCCTAGCGGACCACTACGAGCAGTACTTC. This codes for CASSLADHYEQYF.

The V and J genes are TRBV7-9 and TRBJ2-2; no clear D. CDR1 SEHNR and CDR2 FQNEAQ come from the germline V gene (reference sequence). The CDR3 is made up of 16 amino acids. V lost 5 bases to trimming and J lost 6 bases, with 19 bases between them. The CDR3 DNA is TGTGCCAGCAGCCCAGTATCCTTGCAGGTTCCCGGGGAGCTGTTTTTT. It encodes CASSPVSLQVPGELFF.

This clone was observed a handful of times. The V and J genes are TRBV10-3 and TRBJ2-7; 10 bases are shared with TRBD2. V trimming: 11 bases; J trimming: 3 bases; junction bases outside the gene matches: 7. Germline V gene lookup returns CDR1 ENHRY and CDR2 SYGVKD. The CDR3 consists of 13 residues. CDR3 region: CAAQIAGGYEQYF. In nucleotides, the CDR3 is TGTGCCGCCCAAATAGCGGGAGGCTACGAGCAGTACTTC.

The chain combines TRBV10-3 with TRBJ1-1; D is uncertain. Germline CDR1 ENHRY, CDR2 SYGVKD. The V end lost 6 bases, the J end lost 5 bases, and 16 bases lay between the germline ends. This CDR3 is 14 amino acids long. This CDR3 is CAIRDPTRGTEAFF. The CDR3 DNA sequence: TGTGCCATCAGGGACCCCACCCGGGGTACTGAAGCTTTCTTT.

This rearrangement joins TRBV10-3 to TRBJ2-1; D gene uncertain. From germline, CDR1 is ENHRY and CDR2 SYGVKD. V lost 0 bases to trimming and J lost 0 bases, with 9 bases between them. The CDR3 is 16 residues long. The CDR3 bases are TGTGCCATCAGTGAGTCGCTCTCGAGCTCCTACAATGAGCAGTTCTTC. As protein: CAISESLSSSYNEQFF.

This sequence joins TRBV11-2 and TRBJ1-1; D ambiguous. The V end was cut by 5 bases, the J end by 10 bases, with 11 bases between. Germline CDR1 SGHAT, CDR2 FQNNGV. This CDR3 contains 11 residues. This chain's CDR3 is CASSIAQVAFF. CDR3 bases: TGTGCCAGCAGCATTGCCCAGGTAGCTTTCTTT.

The gene calls are TRBV5-1 and TRBJ2-3, with TRBD2 matching over 10 bases. The germline gives CDR1 SGHRS, CDR2 YFSETQ. The CDR3 loop spans 14 amino acids. V trimming: 0 bases; J trimming: 5 bases; junction bases outside the gene matches: 0. CDR3 nucleotides: TGCGCCAGCAGCTTGGCTAGCGGGAGAGATACGCAGTATTTT. Translation gives CASSLASGRDTQYF.

The chain uses TRBV28 and TRBJ1-3, with no clear D. The CDR3 covers 14 residues. Germline CDR1 reads MDHEN; CDR2 reads SYDVKM. Trimming shortened V by 5 bases and J by 6 bases, and 14 bases separated the two germline ends. CDR3 amino acids: CASSPPGRVNTIYF. CDR3 coding DNA: TGTGCCAGCAGTCCCCCGGGGAGGGTAAACACCATATATTTT. Together with reference TRBV28 and TRBJ1-3, the CDR3 gives the full variable domain: DVKVTQSSRYLVKRTGEKVFLECVQDMDHENMFWYRQDPGLGLRLIYFSYDVKMKEKGDIPEGYSVSREKKERFSLILESASTNQTSMYLCASSPPGRVNTIYFGEGSWLTVV.

V gene TRBV6-2 or TRBV6-3 combines with J gene TRBJ2-1, with 9 bases matching TRBD1. V lost 0 bases to trimming and J lost 5 bases; unmatched junction nucleotides: 5. This CDR3 is built from 16 residues. Germline loops: CDR1 MNHEY, CDR2 SVGEGT. The CDR3 loop is CASSYSRDRADNEQFF. DNA of the CDR3: TGTGCCAGCAGTTACTCGAGGGACAGGGCCGACAATGAGCAGTTCTTC.

This clone was found once. This rearrangement joins TRBV7-9 to TRBJ2-2, with 11 bases that match TRBD1. Looked up from germline, CDR1 is SEHNR and CDR2 is FQNEAQ (reference sequence). This CDR3 has 15 residues. The V and J ends lost 5 bases and 6 bases, in that order; junction bases with no gene match: 5. CDR3 coding DNA: TGTGCCAGCAGCCCGGACAGGGGGCTGGCCGGGGAGCTGTTTTTT. Amino acid sequence: CASSPDRGLAGELFF.